This T cell receptor (beta chain) was captured in a study of T cell changes during pregnancy in multiple sclerosis. The protocol was immunoSEQ multiplex PCR, while the TCRdb copy is restricted to in-frame clones and leaves out a portion. The sample lists approximately 130,000 clones; roughly 95% were seen once. Germline V CDR1 and CDR2: SGHDT, YYEEEE. This CDR3 region has 19 residues. The germline V and J ends were trimmed by 1 base and 1 base, with 22 bases remaining between them. The V and J genes are TRBV5-6 and TRBJ2-3, with D tentatively TRBD2 (7 bases). The starting material was peripheral blood, obtained after pregnancy. This receptor was identified in a female donor with multiple sclerosis, enrolled in a pregnancy study. CDR3 DNA sequence: TGTGCCAGCAGCTTGTGGGGGGGAGAACAGGGAGGAGGCACAGATACGCAGTATTTT. The encoded protein is CASSLWGGEQGGGTDTQYF. The complete variable domain, with remaining parts taken from reference TRBV5-6 and TRBJ2-3, reads DAGVTQSPTHLIKTRGQQVTLRCSPKSGHDTVSWYQQALGQGPQFIFQYYEEEERQRGNFPDRFSGHQFPNYSSELNVNALLLGDSALYLCASSLWGGEQGGGTDTQYFGPGTRLTVL.